The 20 T cell receptor beta chains in this list originate from one sample, sequenced in a study of T cells in Graves' hyperthyroidism and ophthalmopathy. Researchers amplified the TCR beta CDR3 regions from RNA transcripts. The study used the HTBI primer set for a first-round RT-PCR of the TCR CDR3. TCRdb recomputed calls from the multiplex PCR reads with MiXCR, one row per CDR3 protein. In the table there are hundreds of thousands of distinct CDR3 sequences, approximately 23% of which are singletons. The sample taken for sequencing was blood. These receptors came from a man younger than 40 with Graves' ophthalmopathy.

This chain uses TRBV28 with TRBJ1-5, with a possible D match to TRBD1 (5 bases). Germline assignment: CDR1 MDHEN and CDR2 SYDVKM. Deletions cut 3 bases from V and 2 bases from J, with 17 bases between. CDR3 length equals 17 residues. The chain's CDR3 is CASSLGQGMTGNQPQHF. In nucleotides, the CDR3 is TGTGCCAGCAGTTTGGGGCAGGGCATGACTGGCAATCAGCCCCAGCATTTT.

The genes are TRBV24-1 and TRBJ2-1; 7 nucleotides agree with TRBD1. CDR3 length equals 16 residues. Germline V gives CDR1 KGHDR, CDR2 SFDVKD. J lost 2 bases, V lost 1 base, and 4 bases had no gene match. The CDR3 nucleotides read TGTGCCACCAGTGATTTACAGGGGTCAGCCTACAATGAGCAGTTCTTC. Its translation is CATSDLQGSAYNEQFF.

The genes are TRBV27 and TRBJ2-5; D is perhaps TRBD1 (5 bases). Trimming left V 7 bases short and J 3 bases short, with 15 bases between. The germline V gene encodes CDR1 MNHEY and CDR2 SMNVEV (reference sequence). The CDR3 totals 14 residues. CDR3 loop: CASTRLGHEETQYF. Here the CDR3 DNA reads TGTGCCAGCACCAGGCTAGGACACGAAGAGACCCAGTACTTC.

There are a few counts of this clonotype. The V gene is TRBV20-1, the J gene TRBJ2-3; D might be TRBD1 or TRBD2, each matching 6 bases. The CDR3 loop spans 16 amino acids. V was shortened by 2 bases and J by 3 bases, with 18 bases between the two germline ends. In germline, CDR1 is DFQATT, CDR2 SNEGSKA (reference sequence). CDR3 coding DNA: TGCAGTGCTAGAAAACGGGGGCAGGGGAGGACAGATACGCAGTATTTT. It encodes CSARKRGQGRTDTQYF.

This clonotype was counted between two and nine times. The J gene is TRBJ2-2, the V gene TRBV4-2, with D hard to call. CDR3 length: 15 residues. The V gene's germline CDR1 is LGHNA and CDR2 YNFKEQ. Trimming removed 0 bases from V and 3 bases from J, with 8 bases in between. This CDR3 is CASSQDPVYTGELFF. The CDR3 nucleotides are TGTGCCAGCAGCCAAGATCCCGTGTACACCGGGGAGCTGTTTTTT.

The chain links TRBV5-1 to TRBJ1-6; TRBD1 might be the D (6 bases). This CDR3 comprises 14 residues. CDR1 SGHRS and CDR2 YFSETQ come from the germline V gene. The V end lost 1 base, the J end lost 9 bases, and 11 bases lay between the germline ends. CDR3 coding DNA: TGCGCCAGCAGCTTGTCACAGGGTGTTTCACCCCTCCACTTT. Residues: CASSLSQGVSPLHF.

Worth noting for this clonotype: One base away lies a much larger clone, so this may be a sequencing read error. J is TRBJ2-5 and V is TRBV6-2 or TRBV6-3; D perhaps matches TRBD1 (5 bases). Per germline, CDR1 MNHEY and CDR2 SVGEGT. The CDR3 covers 15 residues. CDR3 loop: CASSPGAARQEIQYF. CDR3 bases: TGTGCCAGCAGCCCTGGGGCAGCTAGACAAGAGATCCAGTACTTC.

As concerns this clonotype: A much larger clone sits a single nucleotide away, making a read error possible. The rearrangement uses TRBV28 and TRBJ2-7; D is undetermined. The germline V gene has CDR1 MDHEN and CDR2 SYDVKM. The CDR3 has 15 residues. Trimming pared 8 bases from V and 0 bases from J, leaving 17 bases between. The CDR3 DNA follows: TGTGCCAGCTCCGGAGCGTCCAGCGCCTCCTACGAGCAGTACTTC. Translation gives CASSGASSASYEQYF.

This clonotype was detected many times. The V gene is TRBV12-3 or TRBV12-4, the J gene TRBJ2-7, with D perhaps TRBD2 (6 bases). The CDR3 totals 13 residues. V lost 6 bases and J lost 4, with 13 bases in between. The CDR3 is CASSPLSGYEQYF. For the CDR3, the DNA is TGTGCCAGCAGCCCCTTAAGCGGGTACGAGCAGTACTTC.

This clonotype was observed many times. V and J are TRBV27 and TRBJ1-4, with TRBD1 as a possible D gene (6 bases). CDR3 size: 15 residues. From germline, CDR1 is MNHEY and CDR2 SMNVEV (reference sequence). Trimming left V 8 bases short and J 6 bases short, with 19 bases between. The DNA for the CDR3 is TGTGCCAGCGGTAGTTTAGACAGGCCTGATGAAAAACTGTTTTTT. This gives the protein CASGSLDRPDEKLFF.

The J gene is TRBJ2-3, the V gene TRBV10-3, with 10 bases matching TRBD1. Germline V lookup: CDR1 ENHRY, CDR2 SYGVKD. Trimming at V came to 5 bases and at J to 3 bases, leaving 5 bases not matched to a gene. The CDR3 spans 15 residues. The CDR3 nucleotides read TGTGCCATCAGTCCGGGACAGGGGATGACAGATACGCAGTATTTT. Protein sequence: CAISPGQGMTDTQYF.

The rearrangement joins TRBV7-9 to TRBJ2-7; D is possibly TRBD1 or TRBD2 (7 bases each). The CDR3 spans 15 residues. Germline CDR1 is SEHNR and CDR2 is FQNEAQ (reference sequence). The V gene lost 5 bases and the J gene lost 4 bases, with 18 bases spanning the gap. The CDR3 DNA is TGTGCCAGCAGCGAAGGGGGCGGGGGAGGGTACGAGCAGTACTTC. Protein: CASSEGGGGGYEQYF.

This chain joins TRBV5-4 and TRBJ2-2; D possibly corresponds to TRBD2 (7 bases). This CDR3 comprises 16 residues. V lost 4 bases, J lost 3 bases, and 16 bases lay in between. CDR1 and CDR2 from the germline V gene are SGHNT and YYREEE (reference sequence). Here the CDR3 DNA reads TGTGCCAGCAGCCCCCTGGGGGGGCGCGACACCGGGGAGCTGTTTTTT. Translated: CASSPLGGRDTGELFF.

This clonotype was observed many times. The chain has TRBV6-5 and TRBJ2-1; 14 nucleotides match TRBD2. Trimming cost V 0 bases and J 6 bases; bases outside gene matches: 1. The length of the CDR3 is 16 residues. The germline V gene encodes CDR1 MNHEY and CDR2 SVGAGI. The CDR3 DNA sequence: TGTGCCAGCAGTTACTCAGGGACTAGCGGGAGCAATGAGCAGTTCTTC. It encodes CASSYSGTSGSNEQFF.

This clonotype has a count of ten or more. This chain joins TRBV5-1 and TRBJ2-3, with a possible D match to TRBD2 (5 bases). The V end was cut by 1 base, the J end by 4 bases, with 16 bases between. Germline V lookup: CDR1 SGHRS, CDR2 YFSETQ. The CDR3 is made up of 16 amino acids. The CDR3 protein is CASSLFGGAGADTQYF. Here the CDR3 DNA reads TGCGCCAGCAGCTTGTTTGGCGGAGCCGGGGCAGATACGCAGTATTTT. The whole variable domain, remainder taken from reference TRBV5-1 and TRBJ2-3, is KAGVTQTPRYLIKTRGQQVTLSCSPISGHRSVSWYQQTPGQGLQFLFEYFSETQRNKGNFPGRFSGRQFSNSRSEMNVSTLELGDSALYLCASSLFGGAGADTQYFGPGTRLTVL.

This sequence joins TRBV9 and TRBJ2-7; no clear D. The CDR3 is made up of 13 amino acids. The ends were cut back, 3 bases at V and 6 bases at J, with 13 bases in the middle. From germline, CDR1 is SGDLS and CDR2 YYNGEE. The CDR3 sequence: CASSEDLSSEQYF. In DNA, the CDR3 is TGTGCCAGCAGCGAGGACCTAAGTTCCGAGCAGTACTTC.

The rearrangement joins TRBV28 to TRBJ2-6; D possibly corresponds to TRBD1 (8 bases). The germline V gene encodes CDR1 MDHEN and CDR2 SYDVKM. This CDR3 has 15 residues. Trimming pared 10 bases from V and 1 base from J, leaving 14 bases between. CDR3 sequence reads: CATGQGGSGANVLTF. CDR3 nucleotides: TGTGCCACCGGACAGGGAGGGTCTGGGGCCAACGTCCTGACTTTC.

The V gene is TRBV28, the J gene TRBJ2-3, with 9 bases fitting TRBD2. V was clipped by 5 bases and J by 4 bases; unmatched bases: 10. This CDR3 spans 16 amino acids. The germline V gene encodes CDR1 MDHEN and CDR2 SYDVKM. The CDR3 sequence: CASSLTGGRDPDTQYF. The CDR3 DNA sequence: TGTGCCAGCAGTCTAACGGGCGGGAGGGACCCAGATACGCAGTATTTT. Full variable domain (outside the CDR3, taken from reference TRBV28 and TRBJ2-3): DVKVTQSSRYLVKRTGEKVFLECVQDMDHENMFWYRQDPGLGLRLIYFSYDVKMKEKGDIPEGYSVSREKKERFSLILESASTNQTSMYLCASSLTGGRDPDTQYFGPGTRLTVL.

This clonotype was recorded at least ten times. The rearrangement joins TRBV27 to TRBJ2-1; the match to TRBD2 covers 9 bases. The CDR3 contains 17 residues. Germline CDR1 and CDR2: MNHEY and SMNVEV (reference sequence). The V and J ends lost 1 base and 0 bases, in that order; junction bases with no gene match: 4. CDR3 sequence (DNA): TGTGCCAGCAGTTTATGGCTAGCGGGAAGCTCCTACAATGAGCAGTTCTTC. Its protein product is CASSLWLAGSSYNEQFF.

This clonotype has only one observation. The CDR3 sequence: CSVEGQTDEQFF. DNA of the CDR3: TGCAGCGTTGAAGGTCAGACCGATGAGCAGTTCTTC. The chain combines TRBV29-1 with TRBJ2-1; D is ambiguous. Deletions cut 1 base from V and 8 bases from J, with 9 bases between. Germline assignment: CDR1 SQVTM and CDR2 ANQGSEA. The CDR3 covers 12 residues.